This paragraph reports one T cell receptor beta chain. This entry is derived from a study of siplizumab effects on memory and regulatory T cells. The method was immunoSEQ multiplex PCR; TCRdb's version includes in-frame clones alone and lacks a portion of them. The sample includes 120,000 or so clones, roughly 90% of them seen just once. The trim removed 4 bases at V and 9 bases at J, leaving 11 bases unmatched. CDR1 and CDR2 from the germline V gene are KGHSH and LQKENI. The CDR3 has 15 residues. Input material: CD4+ T cells sorted from blood. The receptor comes from a human donor in good health. The chain couples TRBV18 to TRBJ2-1; 8 nucleotides line up with TRBD2. CDR3 in DNA: TGTGCCAGCTCACTGACCCCGGGACTAGGAAGTGAGCAGTTCTTC. It is translated as CASSLTPGLGSEQFF.